This T cell receptor (beta chain) stems from a study of shared clonotypes between healthy human individuals. Generated by immunoSEQ multiplex PCR, the TCRdb table keeps only in-frame clones and is missing some. The repertoire holds 950,000 to 1,300,000 clones, about 74% seen once, with around 1.4% in the top ten. The J segment lost 3 bases and the V segment lost 6 bases, leaving 11 bases of the junction unmatched. The CDR3 loop spans 15 amino acids. CDR1 is MNHNS and CDR2 is SASEGT in the germline V gene. Every donor, a Caucasian adult, lived in Nashville, Tennessee. Source material: memory CD4+ T cells sorted from blood. Subset described: CD45RA-negative fraction. This receptor was taken from a man aged 18 to 29 in good health. This chain links TRBV6-1 with TRBJ2-7, with 7 bases that match TRBD2. The CDR3: CASRVWGGGIYEQYF. CDR3 nucleotide sequence: TGTGCCAGCAGGGTTTGGGGGGGAGGAATCTACGAGCAGTACTTC.